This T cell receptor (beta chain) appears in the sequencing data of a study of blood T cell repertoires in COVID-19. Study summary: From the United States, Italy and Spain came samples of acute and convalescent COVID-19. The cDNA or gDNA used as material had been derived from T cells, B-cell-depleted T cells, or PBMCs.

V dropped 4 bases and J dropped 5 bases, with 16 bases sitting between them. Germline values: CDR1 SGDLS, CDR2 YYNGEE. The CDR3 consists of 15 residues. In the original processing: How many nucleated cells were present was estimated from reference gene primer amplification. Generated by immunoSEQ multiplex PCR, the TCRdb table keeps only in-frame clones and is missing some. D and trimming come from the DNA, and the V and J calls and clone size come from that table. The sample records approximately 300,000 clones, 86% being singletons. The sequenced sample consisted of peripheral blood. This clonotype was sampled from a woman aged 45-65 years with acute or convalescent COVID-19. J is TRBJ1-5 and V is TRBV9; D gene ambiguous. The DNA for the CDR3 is TGTGCCAGCAGCCCAGGAGGTCGGGCGGATCAGCCCCAGCATTTT. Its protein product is CASSPGGRADQPQHF.